These T cell receptor beta chains were read from a single sample in a study of CD8+ T cells in alopecia areata. TCRdb keeps only in-frame clones here, not all; method: immunoSEQ multiplex PCR. The profile shows 79,000 or so clones, roughly 66% of them singletons. The sample was CD8+ T cells sorted from blood, taken at week 24, from a patient treated with tofacitinib. The source of these receptors is a human donor with alopecia areata. Each CDR3 is given with its conserved first and last residue. D genes are given only for firm matches. Expanded clones are given a class, and other clones once, few, many or no size at all.

CDR3 length,J gene,V gene,clone size,D gene,CDR3 protein,CDR3 DNA
15,TRBJ2-2,TRBV7-3,NA,NA,CASSFLAGGAGELFF,TGTGCCAGCAGCTTTCTCGCCGGGGGCGCCGGGGAGCTGTTTTTT
14,TRBJ2-3,TRBV5-6,once,NA,CASSLVPETDTQYF,TGTGCCAGCAGCTTGGTACCAGAGACAGATACGCAGTATTTT
15,TRBJ2-1,TRBV2,NA,TRBD1,CASSNPGQGLNEQFF,TGTGCCAGCAGTAATCCGGGACAGGGACTGAATGAGCAGTTCTTC
15,TRBJ2-7,TRBV4-3,NA,NA,CASSQDGGPSYEQYF,TGCGCCAGCAGCCAAGACGGGGGGCCGTCCTACGAGCAGTACTTC
12,TRBJ2-7,TRBV7-2,NA,NA,CASSLNSYEQYF,TGTGCCAGCAGCTTAAATTCCTACGAGCAGTACTTC
16,TRBJ2-5,TRBV4-3,NA,TRBD2,CASSQVVLGEGETQYF,TGCGCCAGCAGCCAAGTTGTCCTAGGGGAGGGGGAGACCCAGTACTTC
16,TRBJ2-3,TRBV23-1,few,NA,CASSSYRDRHRFPQYF,TGCGCCAGCAGTTCGTACCGGGACCGGCACAGATTTCCGCAGTATTTT
15,TRBJ1-5,TRBV27,NA,NA,CASSLLGQGGQPQHF,TGTGCCAGCAGTTTATTGGGGCAGGGAGGCCAGCCCCAGCATTTT
15,TRBJ2-7,TRBV9,NA,NA,CASSPSTRSGGEQYF,TGTGCCAGCAGCCCGTCGACTAGGAGTGGCGGCGAGCAGTACTTC
16,TRBJ2-5,TRBV6-4,NA,TRBD2,CASSETGTSGGETQYF,TGTGCCAGCAGTGAGACCGGGACTAGCGGGGGCGAGACCCAGTACTTC
15,TRBJ1-6,TRBV7-9,NA,TRBD1,CASRKEGQFNSPLHF,TGTGCCAGCAGGAAGGAGGGACAGTTTAATTCACCCCTCCACTTT
14,TRBJ2-7,TRBV4-1,few,NA,CASSQGPGGDEQYF,TGCGCCAGCAGCCAAGGACCTGGCGGGGACGAGCAGTACTTC
15,TRBJ1-5,TRBV5-6,NA,NA,CASSLWQYSNQPQHF,TGTGCCAGCAGCTTGTGGCAGTATAGCAATCAGCCCCAGCATTTT
17,TRBJ2-7,TRBV5-1,few,NA,CASSSYLWDTVAYEQYF,TGCGCCAGCAGCTCCTACTTGTGGGACACGGTGGCCTACGAGCAGTACTTC
16,TRBJ1-1,TRBV30,NA,NA,CAWRHRVIEGVTEAFF,TGTGCCTGGAGGCACAGGGTCATCGAAGGGGTCACTGAAGCTTTCTTT
17,TRBJ2-4,TRBV25-1,NA,TRBD1,CASSESRTGRAKNIQYF,TGTGCCAGCAGTGAATCGAGGACAGGGCGGGCCAAAAACATTCAGTACTTC
11,TRBJ2-7,TRBV20-1,NA,NA,CSVSSGYEQYF,TGCAGTGTGTCTAGTGGTTACGAGCAGTACTTC
15,TRBJ2-1,TRBV4-3,NA,NA,CASSGDRGVYNEQFF,TGCGCCAGCAGCGGGGACCGTGGGGTATACAATGAGCAGTTCTTC
11,TRBJ2-7,TRBV5-1,NA,TRBD1,CASSPWDRGLF,TGCGCCAGCAGCCCATGGGACAGGGGGCTCTTC
14,TRBJ2-7,TRBV4-1,few,NA,CASSGRLWDGEQYF,TGCGCCAGCAGCGGAAGGCTATGGGACGGCGAGCAGTACTTC
13,TRBJ2-7,TRBV19,few,TRBD1,CASASTGGYEQYF,TGTGCCAGCGCTTCCACAGGGGGCTACGAGCAGTACTTC
14,TRBJ1-1,TRBV5-1,NA,TRBD1,CASSFRDSVTEAFF,TGCGCCAGCAGCTTCCGGGACAGCGTTACCGAAGCTTTCTTT
16,TRBJ2-1,TRBV30,NA,NA,CALDRTPIAFYNEQFF,TGTGCCTTAGACAGGACCCCAATCGCCTTTTACAATGAGCAGTTCTTC
17,TRBJ2-5,TRBV7-9,few,NA,CASSLTPQGLLQETQYF,TGTGCCAGCAGCTTAACCCCACAGGGACTGCTACAAGAGACCCAGTACTTC
14,TRBJ2-5,TRBV10-3,NA,TRBD2,CAIRARGGQETQYF,TGTGCCATCAGGGCTCGCGGGGGCCAAGAGACCCAGTACTTC
15,TRBJ2-1,TRBV19,NA,NA,CASSSDASSYNEQFF,TGTGCCAGTAGCTCGGACGCGAGCTCCTACAATGAGCAGTTCTTC
15,TRBJ2-7,TRBV6-6,few,TRBD1,CASSYLGQGKDEQYF,TGTGCCAGCAGTTACCTGGGACAGGGGAAAGACGAGCAGTACTTC
15,TRBJ2-5,TRBV7-9,NA,TRBD2,CASRYPGLAEETQYF,TGTGCCAGCAGATATCCGGGACTAGCGGAAGAGACCCAGTACTTC
14,TRBJ2-7,TRBV27,NA,TRBD2,CASSLLLAATEQYF,TGTGCCAGCAGTTTATTACTAGCGGCAACCGAGCAGTACTTC
17,TRBJ2-1,TRBV5-1,NA,TRBD2,CASSSPVQRENDNEQFF,TGCGCCAGCAGCTCCCCCGTTCAGCGGGAGAACGACAATGAGCAGTTCTTC
17,TRBJ2-7,TRBV7-8,NA,TRBD2,CASNLLAGVLGKNEQYF,TGTGCCAGCAACCTCCTAGCGGGAGTTCTCGGGAAAAACGAGCAGTACTTC
15,TRBJ2-3,TRBV27,NA,NA,CASSLAGALTDTQYF,TGTGCCAGCAGTTTAGCGGGCGCTCTCACAGATACGCAGTATTTT
13,TRBJ1-5,TRBV6-6,NA,TRBD1,CASSTGGNQPQHF,TGTGCCAGCAGTACAGGGGGCAATCAGCCCCAGCATTTT
14,TRBJ1-2,TRBV27,NA,NA,CASTPRGGNYGYTF,TGTGCCAGCACCCCCCGGGGGGGTAACTATGGCTACACCTTC
17,TRBJ1-3,TRBV7-2,NA,NA,CASSSTTGELSGNTIYF,TGTGCCAGCAGCTCGACGACAGGCGAACTCTCTGGAAACACCATATATTTT
16,TRBJ2-1,TRBV13,NA,TRBD2,CASSETGLAGVNEQFF,TGTGCCAGCAGCGAGACGGGACTAGCGGGAGTCAATGAGCAGTTCTTC
13,TRBJ2-7,TRBV4-1,NA,TRBD2,CASSLTSGNEQYF,TGCGCCAGCAGCCTGACTAGCGGGAACGAGCAGTACTTC
13,TRBJ2-5,TRBV6-6,few,NA,CASSLRTEETQYF,TGTGCCAGCAGTCTACGGACTGAAGAGACCCAGTACTTC
16,TRBJ2-3,TRBV7-2,NA,NA,CASSLGLDYLTDTQYF,TGTGCCAGCAGCTTAGGATTAGATTACCTCACAGATACGCAGTATTTT
19,TRBJ2-7,TRBV9,NA,TRBD2,CASSSRGGTSGRANYEQYF,TGTGCCAGCAGCTCTCGAGGGGGGACTAGCGGGAGGGCCAACTACGAGCAGTACTTC
11,TRBJ2-7,TRBV7-2,once,NA,CASSLGDEQYF,TGTGCCAGCAGCTTGGGGGACGAGCAGTACTTC
13,TRBJ2-7,TRBV30,NA,TRBD1,CAWATGGSYEQYF,TGTGCCTGGGCTACAGGGGGATCCTACGAGCAGTACTTC
15,TRBJ2-1,TRBV5-6,NA,TRBD2,CASSSGTRVTNEQFF,TGTGCCAGCAGTTCCGGGACTAGAGTTACCAATGAGCAGTTCTTC
16,TRBJ2-1,TRBV27,NA,NA,CASSPDLAQIHNEQFF,TGTGCCAGCAGTCCGGACCTAGCGCAGATTCACAATGAGCAGTTCTTC
15,TRBJ2-5,TRBV5-1,NA,NA,CASSFTGIGLETQYF,TGCGCCAGCAGCTTTACAGGGATAGGGTTGGAGACCCAGTACTTC
15,TRBJ2-7,TRBV9,NA,TRBD1,CASSVTGQGLDEQYF,TGTGCCAGCAGCGTAACGGGACAGGGATTGGACGAGCAGTACTTC